This T cell receptor (beta chain) was found in a study of blood T cells in healthy people across ages. Background on the study: Capturing about one barcoded beta molecule per two T cells was achieved by template switching. The study, taken as a whole, reports: Age brought a roughly linear fall in TCR beta diversity measured per million T cells.

Sample-barcoded 5' priming and a J-beta primer mix drove a second PCR of 7 to 11 cycles. TCRdb reanalysed the 5' RACE reads using MiXCR and keeps one entry per CDR3 protein. This sample has some 880,000 distinct CDR3 sequences, with about 36% found just once. As to this clonotype: Antigen unknown.

Trimming took 1 base from V and 1 from J, leaving 10 bases between them. Per germline, CDR1 SEHNR and CDR2 FQNEAQ (reference sequence). The CDR3 has 15 residues. The sequence was obtained from a man younger than 35 in good health. The chain uses TRBV7-9 and TRBJ1-2, with D hard to call. Sequenced: blood. The CDR3 spells CASSLGEGINYGYTF. The DNA for the CDR3 is TGTGCCAGCAGCTTAGGCGAAGGGATTAACTATGGCTACACCTTC.